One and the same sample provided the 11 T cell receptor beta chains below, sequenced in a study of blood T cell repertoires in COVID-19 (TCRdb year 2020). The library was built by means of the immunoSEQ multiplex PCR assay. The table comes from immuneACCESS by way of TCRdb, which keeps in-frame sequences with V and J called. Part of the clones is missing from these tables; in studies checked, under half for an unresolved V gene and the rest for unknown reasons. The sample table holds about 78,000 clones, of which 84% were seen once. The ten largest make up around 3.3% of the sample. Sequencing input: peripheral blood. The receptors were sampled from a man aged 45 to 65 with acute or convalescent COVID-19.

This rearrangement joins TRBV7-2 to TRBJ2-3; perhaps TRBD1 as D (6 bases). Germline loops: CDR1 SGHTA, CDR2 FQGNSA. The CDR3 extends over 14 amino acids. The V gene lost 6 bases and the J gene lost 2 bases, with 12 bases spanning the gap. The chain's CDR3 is CASSLQGYTDTQYF. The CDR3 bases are TGTGCCAGCAGTCTACAGGGCTACACAGATACGCAGTATTTT.

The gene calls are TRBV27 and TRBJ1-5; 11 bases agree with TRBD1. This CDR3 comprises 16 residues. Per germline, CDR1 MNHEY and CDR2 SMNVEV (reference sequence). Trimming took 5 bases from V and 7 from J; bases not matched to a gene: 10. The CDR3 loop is CASSPGTGGVSQPQHF. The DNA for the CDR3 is TGTGCCAGCAGTCCTGGGACAGGGGGAGTCTCGCAGCCCCAGCATTTT.

The CDR3 loop reads CASSQDPGPYEQYF. CDR3 coding DNA: TGTGCCAGCAGCCAAGATCCAGGTCCCTACGAGCAGTACTTC. V gene TRBV3-1 (or the pseudogene TRBV3-2) combines with J gene TRBJ2-7; D not certain. Trimming cost V 0 bases and J 2 bases, with 8 bases left between them. This CDR3 region has 14 residues. The germline CDR1 and CDR2 sequences are LGHDT and YNNKEL (reference sequence).

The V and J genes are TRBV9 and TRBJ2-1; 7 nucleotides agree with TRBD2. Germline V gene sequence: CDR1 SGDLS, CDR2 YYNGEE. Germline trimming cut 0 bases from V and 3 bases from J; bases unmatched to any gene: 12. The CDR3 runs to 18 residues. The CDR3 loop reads CASSVAGSGDYIYNEQFF. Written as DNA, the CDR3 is TGTGCCAGCAGCGTAGCTGGGAGCGGGGACTACATCTACAATGAGCAGTTCTTC.

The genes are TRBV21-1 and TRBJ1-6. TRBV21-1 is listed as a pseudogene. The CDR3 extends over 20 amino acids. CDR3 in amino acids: CASSKARGIFGVNLNSPLHF. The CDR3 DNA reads TGTGCCAGCAGCAAAGCGCGGGGGATATTCGGCGTTAATCTTAATTCACCCCTCCACTTT.

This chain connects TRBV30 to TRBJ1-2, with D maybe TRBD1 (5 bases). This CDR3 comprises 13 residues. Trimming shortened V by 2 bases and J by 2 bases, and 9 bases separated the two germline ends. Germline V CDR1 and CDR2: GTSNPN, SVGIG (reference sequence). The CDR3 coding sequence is TGTGCCTGGAGTATAACAGGAAACTATGGCTACACCTTC. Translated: CAWSITGNYGYTF.

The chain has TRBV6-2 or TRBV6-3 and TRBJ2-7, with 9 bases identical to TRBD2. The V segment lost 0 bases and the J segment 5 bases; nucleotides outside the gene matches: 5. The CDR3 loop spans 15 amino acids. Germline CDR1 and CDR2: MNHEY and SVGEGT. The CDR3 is CASSYSNSGSNEQYF. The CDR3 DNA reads TGTGCCAGCAGTTACTCGAATAGCGGGAGTAACGAGCAGTACTTC.

As DNA, the CDR3 is TGTGCCAGCAGCTCAGGGCCTAGGCGGCCCCAGCATTTT. Protein: CASSSGPRRPQHF. This sequence joins TRBV11-3 and TRBJ1-5; the D gene is possibly TRBD1 (5 bases). This CDR3 has 13 residues. The germline V gene has CDR1 SGHNT and CDR2 YENEEA. Trimming stripped 4 bases from V and 9 bases from J, with 13 bases between. The variable domain in full, with the rest retrieved from reference TRBV11-3 and TRBJ1-5, is EAGVVQSPRYKIIEKKQPVAFWCNPISGHNTLYWYLQNLGQGPELLIRYENEEAVDDSQLPKDRFSAERLKGVDSTLKIQPAELGDSAVYLCASSSGPRRPQHFGDGTRLSIL.

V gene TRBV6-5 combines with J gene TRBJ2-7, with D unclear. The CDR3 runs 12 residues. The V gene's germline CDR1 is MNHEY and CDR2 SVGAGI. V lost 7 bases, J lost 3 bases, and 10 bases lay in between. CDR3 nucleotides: TGTGCCAGCATTCTCCCGGGCTACGAGCAGTACTTC. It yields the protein CASILPGYEQYF.

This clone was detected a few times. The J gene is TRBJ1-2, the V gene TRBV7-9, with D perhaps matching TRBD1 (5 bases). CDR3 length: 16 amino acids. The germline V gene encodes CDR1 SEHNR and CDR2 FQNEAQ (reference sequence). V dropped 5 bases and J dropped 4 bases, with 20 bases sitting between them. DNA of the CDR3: TGTGCCAGCAGCCTATCACCGATGACAGAACTCTATGGCTACACCTTC. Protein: CASSLSPMTELYGYTF. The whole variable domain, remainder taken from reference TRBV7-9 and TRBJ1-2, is DTGVSQNPRHKITKRGQNVTFRCDPISEHNRLYWYRQTLGQGPEFLTYFQNEAQLEKSRLLSDRFSAERPKGSFSTLEIQRTEQGDSAMYLCASSLSPMTELYGYTFGSGTRLTVV.

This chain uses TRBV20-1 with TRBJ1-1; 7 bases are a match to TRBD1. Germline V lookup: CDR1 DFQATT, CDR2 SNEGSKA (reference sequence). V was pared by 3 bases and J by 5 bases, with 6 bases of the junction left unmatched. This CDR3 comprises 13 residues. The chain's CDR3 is CSASKGGGTEAFF. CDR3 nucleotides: TGCAGTGCTAGTAAAGGGGGCGGGACTGAAGCTTTCTTT.